These 5 T cell receptor beta chains were all obtained from the same sample, sequenced in a study of spatial heterogeneity in lung cancer. From the 5' RACE reads, TCRdb called clonotypes with MiXCR, one entry per CDR3 protein. The sample lists some 54,000 distinct CDR3 sequences, about 7.4% occurring once. As to time point: blood at routine non-recurrence follow-up after resection. Tumor, nontumor lung or frozen PBMC supplied whole RNA, sequenced without sorting. The sequencing used PBMCs, collected at follow-up. These receptors were taken from a female donor with early-stage non-small cell lung cancer.

This clonotype showed up many times. J is TRBJ2-4 and V is TRBV6-2 or TRBV6-3, with 7 bases matching TRBD1. V was pared by 5 bases and J by 5 bases, with 6 bases of the junction left unmatched. Germline assignment: CDR1 MNHEY and CDR2 SVGEGT. The CDR3 consists of 14 residues. CDR3 region: CASSRRGRENIQYF. The CDR3 DNA sequence: TGTGCCAGCAGTAGAAGGGGGCGAGAAAACATTCAGTACTTC.

This clonotype was seen a few times. The chain joins TRBV7-9 to TRBJ2-7, with D unresolved. Germline V gene data show CDR1 as SEHNR and CDR2 as FQNEAQ (reference sequence). The CDR3 is 14 amino acids. V shed 5 bases and J shed 4 bases, with 15 bases lying between them. CDR3 coding DNA: TGTGCCAGCAGCCCTGTCTGGGGTAATTACGAGCAGTACTTC. Translation: CASSPVWGNYEQYF.

The chain joins TRBV5-1 to TRBJ2-7, with D perhaps being TRBD1 or TRBD2 (7 bases each). Trimming took 4 bases from V and 0 from J, leaving 23 bases between them. Germline assignment: CDR1 SGHRS and CDR2 YFSETQ. This CDR3 has 18 residues. The CDR3 region has the DNA TGCGCCAGCAGCGTACGACAGGGAGGGGCGGTCAGCTCCTACGAGCAGTACTTC. Translation: CASSVRQGGAVSSYEQYF.

The chain combines TRBV15 with TRBJ2-3; TRBD2 agrees at 9 bases. V was pared by 2 bases and J by 2 bases, with 5 bases of the junction left unmatched. Germline loops: CDR1 LNHNV, CDR2 YYDKDF (reference sequence). The CDR3 spans 16 residues. CDR3 loop: CATSRPSGAVTDTQYF. The CDR3 region has the DNA TGTGCCACCAGCAGACCTAGCGGGGCAGTCACAGATACGCAGTATTTT.

Many counts were recorded for this clonotype. The J gene is TRBJ2-7, the V gene TRBV4-1; D unclear. Germline CDR1 reads MGHRA; CDR2 reads YSYEKL. The CDR3 runs to 15 residues. The germline V and J ends were trimmed by 8 bases and 2 bases, with 19 bases remaining between them. The CDR3 nucleotides read TGCGCCAGCCAGATTAGTGTTTGGGAACCCTACGAGCAGTACTTC. It translates to CASQISVWEPYEQYF.